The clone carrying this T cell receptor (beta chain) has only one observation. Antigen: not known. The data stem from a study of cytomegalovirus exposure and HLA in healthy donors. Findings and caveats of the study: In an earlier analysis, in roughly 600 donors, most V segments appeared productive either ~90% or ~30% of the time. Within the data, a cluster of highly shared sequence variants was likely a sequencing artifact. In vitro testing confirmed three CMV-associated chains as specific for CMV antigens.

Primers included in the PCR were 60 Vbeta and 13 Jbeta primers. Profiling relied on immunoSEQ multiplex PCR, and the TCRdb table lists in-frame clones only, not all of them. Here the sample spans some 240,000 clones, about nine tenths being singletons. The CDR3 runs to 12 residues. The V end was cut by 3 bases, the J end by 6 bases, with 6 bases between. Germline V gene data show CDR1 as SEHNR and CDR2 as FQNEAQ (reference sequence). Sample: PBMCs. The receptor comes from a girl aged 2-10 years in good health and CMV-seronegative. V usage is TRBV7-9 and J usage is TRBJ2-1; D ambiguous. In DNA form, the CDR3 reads TGTGCCAGCAGCTTGTGGCCCAATGAGCAGTTCTTC. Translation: CASSLWPNEQFF. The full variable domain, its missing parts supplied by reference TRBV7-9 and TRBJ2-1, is DTGVSQNPRHKITKRGQNVTFRCDPISEHNRLYWYRQTLGQGPEFLTYFQNEAQLEKSRLLSDRFSAERPKGSFSTLEIQRTEQGDSAMYLCASSLWPNEQFFGPGTRLTVL.